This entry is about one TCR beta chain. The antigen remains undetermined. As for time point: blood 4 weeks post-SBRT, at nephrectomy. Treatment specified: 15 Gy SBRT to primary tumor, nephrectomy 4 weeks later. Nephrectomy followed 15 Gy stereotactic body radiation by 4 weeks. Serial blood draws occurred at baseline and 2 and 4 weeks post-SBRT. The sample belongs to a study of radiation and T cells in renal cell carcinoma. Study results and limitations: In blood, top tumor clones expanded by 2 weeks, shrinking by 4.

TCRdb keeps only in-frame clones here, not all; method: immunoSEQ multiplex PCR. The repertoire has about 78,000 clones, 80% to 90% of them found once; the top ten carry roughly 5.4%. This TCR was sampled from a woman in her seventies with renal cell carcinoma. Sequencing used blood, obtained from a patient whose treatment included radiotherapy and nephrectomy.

The CDR3 DNA reads as TGTGCCAGTAGTATTCTTCCGGGGGTCGGGGAGCTGTTTTTT. This encodes CASSILPGVGELFF. The V call is TRBV19, the J call TRBJ2-2; possible D gene TRBD2, 6 bases. The germline CDR1 and CDR2 sequences are LNHDA and SQIVND (reference sequence). CDR3 size: 14 residues. The V gene lost 3 bases and the J gene lost 7 bases, with 12 bases spanning the gap.